This T cell receptor beta chain was sequenced for a study of cytomegalovirus exposure and HLA in healthy donors. Findings and caveats of the study: Donor immune exposure was known only as CMV serostatus. Reported performance of the classifier showed diagnosis of cytomegalovirus status with high specificity and sensitivity.

A multiplex PCR was run with 60 Vbeta primers and 13 Jbeta primers. Original processing notes: Among the unique TCR beta chains that a later analysis counted, about 84 million in all, roughly 11 million were shared. TCRdb's copy holds only in-frame clones and misses some; the assay was immunoSEQ multiplex PCR. V, J and clone size reflect that table, while D and trimming were determined from the DNA. The sample contains around 120,000 clones, about 80% of which appear only once. V lost 0 bases to trimming and J lost 8 bases; unmatched junction nucleotides: 3. Germline values: CDR1 MNHEY, CDR2 SMNVEV (reference sequence). The CDR3 length is 14 residues. Regarding this clone: Its cognate antigen is unknown.

Sequenced sample: PBMCs. V is TRBV27 and J is TRBJ1-4; 7 bases align to TRBD1. The sequence derives from a woman aged 40 to 50 in good health and CMV-seronegative. CDR3 sequence (DNA): TGTGCCAGCAGTTTATCGTGGGACAGCGAAAAACTGTTTTTT. Translation gives CASSLSWDSEKLFF. The variable domain in full, completed from reference TRBV27 and TRBJ1-4, reads EAQVTQNPRYLITVTGKKLTVTCSQNMNHEYMSWYRQDPGLGLRQIYYSMNVEVTDKGDVPEGYKVSRKEKRNFPLILESPSPNQTSLYFCASSLSWDSEKLFFGSGTQLSVL.